What follows are 16 T cell receptor beta chains derived from one specimen sequenced in a study of Ad26.COV2.S vaccination and SARS-CoV-2 variants. As to treatment: about 20 received Ad26.COV2.S at low or high dose, single or two shots; five or six received placebo; per-sample allocation not given. Material that was analyzed had been drawn on day 63 after the first vaccine or placebo injection. Clones were read by immunoSEQ multiplex PCR, and TCRdb kept only the in-frame ones, dropping some. The table has about 420,000 clones, approximately 87% seen once. Sequences were derived from peripheral blood, sampled in a trial of Ad26.COV2.S vaccine versus placebo. These receptors were taken from a person between 18 and 60 years old who received the Ad26.COV2.S COVID-19 vaccine or a placebo.

J is TRBJ1-2 and V is TRBV10-1, with D uncertain. The germline V gene encodes CDR1 WNHNN and CDR2 SYGVQD (reference sequence). V was clipped by 4 bases and J by 3 bases, with 9 bases between them. The CDR3 length is 13 residues. CDR3 in DNA: TGCGCCAGCAGTGTACGACAAGACTATGGCTACACCTTC. The encoded protein is CASSVRQDYGYTF.

With respect to this clone: Distinct nucleotide sequences in the sample also encode this CDR3. The chain recombines TRBV29-1 with TRBJ1-1; the D gene is possibly TRBD1 (5 bases). Germline-derived CDR1 and CDR2 are SQVTM and ANQGSEA. The V end lost 4 bases, the J end lost 4 bases, and 10 bases lay between the germline ends. The CDR3 has 12 amino acids. In DNA form, the CDR3 reads TGCAGCGTTGGTCAGGGTGGCACTGAAGCTTTCTTT. Protein product: CSVGQGGTEAFF.

The rearrangement joins TRBV5-4 to TRBJ1-6; no clear D. V lost 3 bases, J lost 2 bases, and 12 bases lay in between. The germline V gene encodes CDR1 SGHNT and CDR2 YYREEE (reference sequence). This CDR3 has 16 amino acids. The CDR3 DNA reads TGTGCCAGCAGCTCCGGATCCGATGCCTATAATTCACCCCTCCACTTT. Translation: CASSSGSDAYNSPLHF.

The genes are TRBV12-3 or TRBV12-4 and TRBJ2-7; TRBD2 aligns across 8 bases. CDR3 length equals 13 residues. J lost 6 bases, V lost 5 bases, and 6 bases had no gene match. Here the CDR3 DNA reads TGTGCCAGCAGTGCGGGACTAGATTTCGAGCAGTACTTC. This encodes CASSAGLDFEQYF.

The chain has TRBV19 and TRBJ1-1; D is uncertain. The germline V gene encodes CDR1 LNHDA and CDR2 SQIVND (reference sequence). Trimming left V 5 bases short and J 0 bases short, with 13 bases between. This CDR3 is 15 amino acids long. The CDR3 nucleotides read TGTGCCAGTAGTGCCCCCCGGGGAATGAACACTGAAGCTTTCTTT. Its protein product is CASSAPRGMNTEAFF.

CDR3 sequence: CSVKGQQYMNTEAFF. The CDR3 DNA reads TGCAGCGTTAAGGGACAGCAGTACATGAACACTGAAGCTTTCTTT. This sequence joins TRBV29-1 and TRBJ1-1, with TRBD1 identical over 7 bases. Losses at the gene ends were 5 bases for V and 0 bases for J; bases not matched to a gene: 9. The CDR3 is made up of 15 amino acids. Germline assignment: CDR1 SQVTM and CDR2 ANQGSEA.

The chain employs TRBV11-3 and TRBJ2-2, with 9 bases fitting TRBD1. Losses at the gene ends were 1 base for V and 3 bases for J; bases not matched to a gene: 0. This CDR3 comprises 15 residues. In germline, CDR1 is SGHNT, CDR2 YENEEA. CDR3 amino acids: CASSLGQGDTGELFF. CDR3 DNA sequence: TGTGCCAGCAGCTTAGGACAGGGGGACACCGGGGAGCTGTTTTTT.

The chain joins TRBV9 to TRBJ2-1; D remains unclear. V lost 1 base, J lost 6 bases, and 11 bases lay in between. The CDR3 sequence is 14 residues long. Per germline, CDR1 SGDLS and CDR2 YYNGEE. CDR3 amino acids: CASSVSLGSNEQFF. The CDR3 nucleotides read TGTGCCAGCAGCGTATCGTTAGGGTCCAATGAGCAGTTCTTC.

The rearrangement uses TRBV7-7 and TRBJ2-2; TRBD1 agrees at 7 bases. The germline V gene has CDR1 SSHAT and CDR2 FNYEAQ (reference sequence). V lost 6 bases and J lost 5; bases outside the gene matches: 9. The CDR3 extends over 15 amino acids. The CDR3 sequence is CASSPTDRETGELFF. The CDR3 nucleotides read TGTGCCAGCAGTCCAACCGACAGGGAGACCGGGGAGCTGTTTTTT.

This clone was seen a few times. The chain recombines TRBV11-1 with TRBJ2-7; D ambiguous. The CDR3 is 13 amino acids. V was clipped by 2 bases and J by 4 bases, with 9 bases between them. Looked up from germline, CDR1 is SGHAT and CDR2 is FQDESV (reference sequence). The CDR3, as DNA: TGTGCCAGCAGCTTACGGCTCCGATACGAGCAGTACTTC. It encodes CASSLRLRYEQYF.

This clone has just a few counts. The rearrangement links TRBV7-3 to TRBJ1-2; 9 bases are a match to TRBD1. J lost 4 bases, V lost 5 bases, and 8 bases had no gene match. This CDR3 is 15 amino acids long. Germline V gene lookup returns CDR1 SGHTA and CDR2 FQGTGA. In nucleotides, the CDR3 is TGTGCCAGCAGCGAAACAGGGGGCCGTGGCTATGGCTACACCTTC. Protein product: CASSETGGRGYGYTF. The complete variable domain, with remaining parts taken from reference TRBV7-3 and TRBJ1-2, reads GAGVSQTPSNKVTEKGKYVELRCDPISGHTALYWYRQSLGQGPEFLIYFQGTGAADDSGLPNDRFFAVRPEGSVSTLKIQRTERGDSAVYLCASSETGGRGYGYTFGSGTRLTVV.

This clone was observed a handful of times. This chain joins TRBV6-2 or TRBV6-3 and TRBJ1-5; no reliable D call. Between the trimmed V and J ends, which lost 2 bases and 6 bases, there was a span of 8 bases. The CDR3 consists of 13 residues. The germline gives CDR1 MNHEY, CDR2 SVGEGT. The CDR3 loop reads CASSYVGFQPQHF. The CDR3 coding sequence is TGTGCCAGCAGTTACGTGGGTTTTCAGCCCCAGCATTTT.

This sequence joins TRBV9 and TRBJ1-3; D unclear. CDR1 and CDR2 (germline): SGDLS, YYNGEE. V was pared by 3 bases and J by 0 bases, with 16 bases between. CDR3 length equals 17 residues. The CDR3: CASSADPVAVSGNTIYF. The CDR3, as DNA: TGTGCCAGCAGCGCCGATCCGGTGGCGGTCTCTGGAAACACCATATATTTT. Drawing the rest from reference TRBV9 and TRBJ1-3, the complete variable domain is DSGVTQTPKHLITATGQRVTLRCSPRSGDLSVYWYQQSLDQGLQFLIQYYNGEERAKGNILERFSAQQFPDLHSELNLSSLELGDSALYFCASSADPVAVSGNTIYFGEGSWLTVV.

The chain has TRBV10-3 and TRBJ2-7, with D hard to call. The length of the CDR3 is 14 residues. Deletions cut 10 bases from V and 2 bases from J, with 18 bases between. Per the germline V gene, CDR1 is ENHRY and CDR2 is SYGVKD. The CDR3 DNA reads as TGTGCCACCAGATCCACACAGACTCCCTACGAGCAGTACTTC. Protein sequence: CATRSTQTPYEQYF.

This clone was counted a single time. The CDR3 reads CASSVSGGAETQYF. CDR3 DNA sequence: TGTGCCAGCAGCGTAAGCGGGGGGGCGGAGACCCAGTACTTC. J is TRBJ2-5 and V is TRBV9; 10 bases map to TRBD2. J was trimmed by 5 bases and V by 1 base; bases with no gene match: 2. Per the germline V gene, CDR1 is SGDLS and CDR2 is YYNGEE. The length of the CDR3 is 14 residues.

The genes are TRBV6-5 and TRBJ2-1; the match to TRBD1 covers 7 bases. CDR1 is MNHEY, CDR2 SVGAGI, per germline. The CDR3 loop spans 13 amino acids. V shed 2 bases, J shed 10 bases, and the junction held 5 bases outside the gene matches. The CDR3 loop reads CASSYRQGGEQFF. CDR3 sequence (DNA): TGTGCCAGCAGTTACCGACAGGGCGGCGAGCAGTTCTTC.